This T cell receptor beta chain was sequenced for a study of beta chain features in type 1 diabetes. CD4+ naive, central memory, regulatory and stem cell-like memory cells were sorted via CD45RO/CCR7/CD25/CD127/CD95/CD27. Study results and caveats: Junctions at VDJ sites from type 1 diabetes patients had fewer insertions and more deletions. Here, the possible influence of HLA type (on TCRB rearrangement) remained unresolved. TCRB CDR3s were moderately but significantly shorter in Type 1 diabetes patients in all four CD4+ subsets. Within patients, naive, central memory and Treg TCRB repertoires seemed more similar than within healthy donors.

cDNA synthesis used the whole RNA isolate, giving expressed TCRB sequences. Profiling relied on immunoSEQ multiplex PCR, and the TCRdb table lists in-frame clones only, not all of them. The sample has around 70,000 clones, just under 50% seen once; the top ten hold 0.55% to 0.8%. With respect to this clone: Its target is unknown.

Sequenced: central memory CD4+ T cells from blood. The TCR originated in a man aged 25 to 40 with type 1 diabetes.

The CDR3 DNA reads as TGTGCCAGCAGCGAAACTAGCGGGAGGAGCTCCTACAATGAGCAGTTCTTC. Protein sequence: CASSETSGRSSYNEQFF. This chain joins TRBV9 and TRBJ2-1; TRBD2 agrees at 12 bases. Trimming removed 3 bases from V and 0 bases from J; junction bases left unmatched: 4. From germline, CDR1 is SGDLS and CDR2 YYNGEE. CDR3 length: 17 residues.